One sample yielded the 9 T cell receptor beta chains listed below, sequenced in a study of CD8+ T cells in alopecia areata (dated by TCRdb to between 2017 and 2018). This specimen's treatment or condition label, interpreted: oral pan-JAK inhibitor, 5-10 mg twice daily. Libraries were prepared through the immunoSEQ multiplex PCR assay. For TCR sequencing, RNA was extracted from every sample and reverse transcribed into cDNA to serve as template. Not all clones reach the TCRdb copy of this immuneACCESS table, which keeps in-frame sequences only. Checked studies attribute under half of the gap to unresolved V genes and leave the rest unexplained. The sample records roughly 210,000 clones, less than 45% of which are singletons. The top ten hold over 2% of the sample. The material sequenced was CD4+ T cells sorted from blood, taken around week 36, from a patient treated with tofacitinib. These receptor sequences come from a human donor with alopecia areata.

This sequence joins TRBV30 and TRBJ1-1; unclear D gene. V was cut by 1 base and J by 0 bases, with 6 bases left in between. The length of the CDR3 is 13 residues. Germline lookup yields CDR1 GTSNPN and CDR2 SVGIG (reference sequence). The CDR3 nucleotides are TGTGCCTGGAGTGATAGGTTGAACACTGAAGCTTTCTTT. Residues: CAWSDRLNTEAFF.

This chain uses TRBV2 with TRBJ2-5; D gene ambiguous. This CDR3 spans 13 amino acids. CDR1 is SNHLY, CDR2 FYNNEI, per germline. Between the trimmed V and J ends, which lost 4 bases and 5 bases, there was a span of 11 bases. CDR3 sequence: CASSVMQRETQYF. CDR3 bases: TGTGCCAGCAGTGTAATGCAGAGGGAGACCCAGTACTTC.

This clone was picked up a small number of times. This CDR3 is CASSQAGLYGYTF. The CDR3 coding sequence is TGCGCCAGCAGCCAAGCCGGGCTCTATGGCTACACCTTC. The genes are TRBV4-3 and TRBJ1-2; D is unclear. This CDR3 region has 13 residues. Germline loops: CDR1 LGHNA, CDR2 YSLEER. V lost 1 base, J lost 4 bases, and 7 bases lay in between.

The table lists this clone with a few counts. V gene TRBV28 combines with J gene TRBJ1-3; 7 bases are a match to TRBD1. V lost 6 bases and J lost 1; bases outside the gene matches: 3. From germline, CDR1 is MDHEN and CDR2 SYDVKM. CDR3 length: 14 residues. The CDR3 reads CASRTTGSGNTIYF. CDR3 DNA: TGTGCCAGCAGGACGACAGGGTCTGGAAACACCATATATTTT.

V gene TRBV29-1 combines with J gene TRBJ2-5, with 8 bases matching TRBD2. Germline V gene lookup returns CDR1 SQVTM and CDR2 ANQGSEA. Trimming took 1 base from V and 2 from J; bases not matched to a gene: 3. This CDR3 is 14 amino acids long. CDR3 sequence reads: CSVEGTSRQETQYF. In DNA form, the CDR3 reads TGCAGCGTTGAAGGGACTAGCAGGCAAGAGACCCAGTACTTC. Filled out from reference TRBV29-1 and TRBJ2-5, the complete variable domain reads SAVISQKPSRDICQRGTSLTIQCQVDSQVTMMFWYRQQPGQSLTLIATANQGSEATYESGFVIDKFPISRPNLTFSTLTVSNMSPEDSSIYLCSVEGTSRQETQYFGPGTRLLVL.

The J gene is TRBJ2-3, the V gene TRBV4-3, with D maybe TRBD2 (6 bases). Germline lookup yields CDR1 LGHNA and CDR2 YSLEER. Trimming shortened V by 4 bases and J by 6 bases, and 32 bases separated the two germline ends. The CDR3 consists of 20 residues. CDR3 nucleotides: TGCGCCAGCAGCCTTCTAATCACGGGGACCCCTAGCGATTTGTGGGATACGCAGTATTTT. Translation: CASSLLITGTPSDLWDTQYF.

J is TRBJ2-2 and V is TRBV29-1; 8 bases line up with TRBD2. The CDR3 has 16 residues. Losses at the gene ends were 5 bases for V and 1 base for J; bases not matched to a gene: 9. Looked up from germline, CDR1 is SQVTM and CDR2 is ANQGSEA. CDR3 amino acids: CSVRAPGLVNTGELFF. The CDR3 DNA reads TGCAGCGTTCGGGCCCCGGGACTAGTGAACACCGGGGAGCTGTTTTTT.

This rearrangement joins TRBV10-3 to TRBJ1-1, with unresolved D. The CDR3 loop spans 13 amino acids. Looked up from germline, CDR1 is ENHRY and CDR2 is SYGVKD. Trimming took off 3 bases at V and 4 bases at J, with 9 bases between the two ends. The CDR3 sequence is CAISEWGSTEAFF. The CDR3 nucleotides are TGTGCCATCAGTGAATGGGGTTCCACTGAAGCTTTCTTT.

This clone is a singleton in its sample. The chain uses TRBV29-1 and TRBJ2-5; a weak D match, TRBD1 (7 bases). The CDR3 runs 11 residues. Germline CDR1 reads SQVTM; CDR2 reads ANQGSEA. The ends were cut back, 7 bases at V and 5 bases at J, with 11 bases in the middle. This CDR3 reads CSGTGGETQYF. DNA for the CDR3: TGCAGCGGGACAGGAGGGGAGACCCAGTACTTC.